The rows below give T cell receptor beta chains drawn from one sample of a study of blood T cell repertoires in COVID-19. TCRdb keeps only in-frame clones here, not all; method: immunoSEQ multiplex PCR. The data show some 120,000 clones, about 85% seen once. Sequenced: peripheral blood. The receptor source for this set is a woman aged 80 or over with COVID-19, enrolled during active disease. The CDR3 runs from the conserved cysteine through the conserved F or W. D genes are given only for firm matches. The size of a clone is reported for some rows only, either as once, few or many, or as a class for expanded clones.

NA NA 13 TRBJ1-5 TRBV29-1 CSVGEGTNQPQHF TGCAGCGTAGGGGAGGGGACCAATCAGCCCCAGCATTTT
NA NA 12 TRBJ2-1 TRBV4-3 CASSQGLPDEFF TGCGCCAGCAGCCAAGGACTACCGGACGAGTTCTTC
NA TRBD1 13 TRBJ2-2 TRBV5-8 CASSGGQTGELFF TGTGCCAGCAGCGGGGGACAGACCGGGGAGCTGTTTTTT
NA TRBD1 15 TRBJ2-3 TRBV7-7 CASSEGQGGTDTQYF TGTGCCAGCAGCGAAGGACAGGGGGGAACAGATACGCAGTATTTT
once TRBD2 15 TRBJ2-2 TRBV19 CASSIRREDTGELFF TGTGCCAGTAGTATTCGGCGGGAGGACACCGGGGAGCTGTTTTTT
few TRBD1 16 TRBJ1-6 TRBV7-8 CASSPSGTALPSPLHF TGTGCCAGCAGCCCTTCGGGGACAGCTCTGCCCTCACCCCTCCACTTT
NA TRBD1 12 TRBJ1-1 TRBV19 CATQGARTEAFF TGTGCCACCCAGGGGGCTCGGACTGAAGCTTTCTTT
NA TRBD2 16 TRBJ2-4 TRBV28 CASRGLAAGGKNIQYF TGTGCCAGCAGAGGACTAGCGGCAGGGGGTAAAAACATTCAGTACTTC
NA NA 16 TRBJ2-3 TRBV7-7 CASTSEKRGNASTQYF TGTGCTAGCACCTCAGAAAAGAGGGGGAACGCTAGTACGCAGTATTTT
few NA 15 TRBJ2-1 TRBV2 CASSRNRGGDNEQFF TGTGCCAGCAGCCGCAACAGGGGCGGGGACAATGAGCAGTTCTTC
NA TRBD1 14 TRBJ1-2 TRBV18 CASSPTDRRDGYTF TGTGCCAGCTCACCCACGGACAGGCGGGATGGCTACACCTTC
NA NA 15 TRBJ2-3 TRBV10-1 CASRRRGGEADTQYF TGCGCCAGCAGGCGCAGGGGAGGGGAGGCAGATACGCAGTATTTT
NA TRBD1 15 TRBJ2-7 TRBV25-1 CASSETLNRGAVQYF TGTGCCAGCAGTGAAACCCTCAACAGGGGCGCGGTGCAGTACTTC
NA TRBD2 15 TRBJ2-1 TRBV3-1/TRBV3-2 CASSQDLAGVREQFF TGTGCCAGCAGCCAAGATCTGGCGGGAGTGCGTGAGCAGTTCTTC
NA TRBD1 14 TRBJ1-1 TRBV7-8 CASSSDRPGTEAFF TGTGCCAGCAGCTCGGACAGGCCTGGGACTGAAGCTTTCTTT
NA NA 16 TRBJ2-2 TRBV7-9 CASSFYGSANTGELFF TGTGCCAGCAGCTTTTATGGCAGCGCGAACACCGGGGAGCTGTTTTTT
NA TRBD1 15 TRBJ1-1 TRBV28 CASSAPGGQNTEAFF TGTGCCAGCAGTGCCCCAGGGGGCCAGAACACTGAAGCTTTCTTT
few TRBD1 15 TRBJ1-1 TRBV7-2 CASSGGDRGLTEAFF TGTGCCAGCAGCGGGGGGGACAGGGGGCTCACTGAAGCTTTCTTT
NA NA 15 TRBJ1-6 TRBV7-2 CASSIEGGWNSPLHF TGTGCCAGCAGCATAGAAGGAGGGTGGAATTCACCCCTCCACTTT
NA TRBD1 15 TRBJ1-1 TRBV7-9 CASSFGTGVNTEAFF TGTGCCAGCAGCTTCGGGACAGGGGTAAACACTGAAGCTTTCTTT
NA TRBD1 16 TRBJ1-2 TRBV6-5 CASSYSGQAVNYGYTF TGTGCCAGCAGTTACTCTGGACAGGCGGTTAACTATGGCTACACCTTC
NA TRBD1 18 TRBJ2-3 TRBV9 CASSVGFGSDRVTDTQYF TGTGCCAGCAGCGTAGGTTTTGGGAGCGACAGGGTCACAGATACGCAGTATTTT
few TRBD2 13 TRBJ2-4 TRBV7-9 CASGGGSFDIQYF TGTGCCAGCGGGGGAGGGAGTTTTGACATTCAGTACTTC
NA NA 16 TRBJ1-3 TRBV16 CASSHGARRGGNTIYF TGTGCCAGCAGCCATGGTGCCCGGCGGGGAGGAAACACCATATATTTT
NA NA 16 TRBJ1-4 TRBV14 CASSQDWGGTHEKLFF TGTGCCAGCAGCCAAGATTGGGGAGGGACACATGAAAAACTGTTTTTT
NA NA 14 TRBJ2-5 TRBV7-9 CASSLPQGQETQYF TGTGCCAGCAGCTTACCGCAGGGGCAAGAGACCCAGTACTTC
NA NA 15 TRBJ2-5 TRBV2 CAREGPEGLGETQYF TGTGCCAGGGAGGGGCCGGAGGGCCTAGGAGAGACCCAGTACTTC